Listed below are T cell receptor beta chains from one sample, sequenced in a study of cytomegalovirus exposure and HLA in healthy donors. The protocol was immunoSEQ multiplex PCR, while the TCRdb copy is restricted to in-frame clones and leaves out a portion. The repertoire has some 350,000 clones, roughly 87% of them found once; the top ten carry roughly 1.2%. Sequencing was done on a sample of PBMCs. The receptors come from a woman aged 30 to 39 in good health and CMV-seropositive. The CDR3 runs from the conserved cysteine through the conserved F or W. The order of the fields is V gene, D gene, CDR3 length, J gene, clone size, CDR3 DNA, CDR3 protein. D genes are given only for firm matches. Some rows mark clone size as missing; the rest say once, few, many or name a class of expanded clone.

V: TRBV11-3
D: -
length: 13
J: TRBJ2-4
size: -
DNA: TGTGCCAGCAGCTTAGGTGGGGGAAACATTCAGTACTTC
CDR3: CASSLGGGNIQYF

V: TRBV5-4
D: -
length: 16
J: TRBJ2-5
size: -
DNA: TGTGCCAGCAGCTTGGATTTCAGGGGAATCGAAGAGACCCAGTACTTC
CDR3: CASSLDFRGIEETQYF

V: TRBV5-6
D: -
length: 14
J: TRBJ1-3
size: -
DNA: TGTGCCAGCAGCTTGGAGGTCTCTGGAAACACCATATATTTT
CDR3: CASSLEVSGNTIYF

V: TRBV5-4
D: -
length: 15
J: TRBJ2-2
size: once
DNA: TGTGCCAGCAGCAACGGGACGACGAACACCGGGGAGCTGTTTTTT
CDR3: CASSNGTTNTGELFF

V: TRBV7-2
D: TRBD2
length: 15
J: TRBJ2-3
size: -
DNA: TGTGCCAGCAGCTTAGCCAGACTAGCATCAGATACGCAGTATTTT
CDR3: CASSLARLASDTQYF

V: TRBV7-8
D: -
length: 12
J: TRBJ2-1
size: -
DNA: TGTGCCAGCAGCCAGGACAGATTTGAGCAGTTCTTC
CDR3: CASSQDRFEQFF

V: TRBV6-5
D: TRBD1
length: 15
J: TRBJ2-3
size: -
DNA: TGTGCCAGCGGGATAGGGGACAGGCTCACAGATACGCAGTATTTT
CDR3: CASGIGDRLTDTQYF

V: TRBV9
D: -
length: 14
J: TRBJ2-3
size: -
DNA: TGTGCCAGCAGCGTAGTAGACTTCACAGATACGCAGTATTTT
CDR3: CASSVVDFTDTQYF

V: TRBV5-1
D: -
length: 15
J: TRBJ2-7
size: -
DNA: TGCGCCAGCAGCTTGGGGGACGGGTTTAGCTACGAGCAGTACTTC
CDR3: CASSLGDGFSYEQYF

V: TRBV28
D: -
length: 13
J: TRBJ1-2
size: -
DNA: TGTGCCAGCAGCTCGATCCAGAACTATGGCTACACCTTC
CDR3: CASSSIQNYGYTF

V: TRBV30
D: -
length: 11
J: TRBJ1-1
size: -
DNA: TGTGCCTGGAGTAGTAGCACTGAAGCTTTCTTT
CDR3: CAWSSSTEAFF

V: TRBV27
D: -
length: 13
J: TRBJ1-2
size: few
DNA: TGTGCCAGCAGATTTACCGGGAACTATGGCTACACCTTC
CDR3: CASRFTGNYGYTF

V: TRBV4-3
D: -
length: 14
J: TRBJ1-3
size: -
DNA: TGCGCCAGCAGCCAAAGAGGGGCTGGAAACACCATATATTTT
CDR3: CASSQRGAGNTIYF

V: TRBV10-3
D: -
length: 14
J: TRBJ1-2
size: once
DNA: TGTGCCATCAGTGACAGGGGATATGGTTATGGCTACACCTTC
CDR3: CAISDRGYGYGYTF

V: TRBV7-6
D: -
length: 16
J: TRBJ1-4
size: -
DNA: TGTGCCAGTAACGGACCCCAAAGAGGAGGAAATGAAAAACTGTTTTTT
CDR3: CASNGPQRGGNEKLFF

V: TRBV29-1
D: -
length: 15
J: TRBJ1-3
size: -
DNA: TGCAGCGCCCGTAGAGGGTTGAGAGGTGGAAACACCATATATTTT
CDR3: CSARRGLRGGNTIYF

V: TRBV29-1
D: -
length: 14
J: TRBJ2-1
size: few
DNA: TGCAGCGTCGGGCTAGCGCGAAAGATCAATGAGCAGTTCTTC
CDR3: CSVGLARKINEQFF

V: TRBV5-8
D: -
length: 12
J: TRBJ2-1
size: -
DNA: TGTGCCAGCAGCTTCGGTTCCCATGAGCAGTTCTTC
CDR3: CASSFGSHEQFF

V: TRBV18
D: TRBD1
length: 13
J: TRBJ1-2
size: -
DNA: TGTGCCAGCGCTTCACAGGGACAGGGGGACTACACCTTC
CDR3: CASASQGQGDYTF

V: TRBV9
D: -
length: 15
J: TRBJ1-3
size: -
DNA: TGTGCCAGCAGCGCCAGGGTCCACTCTGGAAACACCATATATTTT
CDR3: CASSARVHSGNTIYF

V: TRBV11-2
D: TRBD2
length: 20
J: TRBJ2-3
size: -
DNA: TGTGCCAGCAGCTTAGATCGATGGACTAGCGTGAGCTCTAAGCCAGATACGCAGTATTTT
CDR3: CASSLDRWTSVSSKPDTQYF

V: TRBV30
D: TRBD1
length: 15
J: TRBJ2-5
size: -
DNA: TGTGCCTGGAGTGTCAGGAGACAGGGCCAAGAGACCCAGTACTTC
CDR3: CAWSVRRQGQETQYF

V: TRBV7-6
D: TRBD2
length: 20
J: TRBJ2-4
size: -
DNA: TGTGCCAGCAGCACGGCAGGACGTTCAACTAGCGGGGCCTCCAAAAACATTCAGTACTTC
CDR3: CASSTAGRSTSGASKNIQYF

V: TRBV6-5
D: -
length: 14
J: TRBJ1-2
size: -
DNA: TGTGCCAGCAGTTACTCCACAGGGACCTATGGCTACACCTTC
CDR3: CASSYSTGTYGYTF

V: TRBV7-6
D: -
length: 15
J: TRBJ2-1
size: -
DNA: TGTGCCAGCAGCCCCTTCTTGCCGAGGGTGAATGAGCAGTTCTTC
CDR3: CASSPFLPRVNEQFF

V: TRBV27
D: -
length: 14
J: TRBJ2-3
size: -
DNA: TGTGCCAGCAGTCTCCGTGGGGTCACAGATACGCAGTATTTT
CDR3: CASSLRGVTDTQYF

V: TRBV6-5
D: TRBD1
length: 14
J: TRBJ1-2
size: few
DNA: TGTGCCAGCAGCCCCAGGACAGGCGTCTATGGCTACACCTTC
CDR3: CASSPRTGVYGYTF

V: TRBV2
D: TRBD2
length: 13
J: TRBJ2-3
size: once
DNA: TGTGCCAGCAGTGTAGGTAGCGGGGGCACGCAGTATTTT
CDR3: CASSVGSGGTQYF

V: TRBV14
D: -
length: 14
J: TRBJ1-6
size: -
DNA: TGTGCCAGCAGCCAAGAAGCAGGGAATTCACCCCTCCACTTT
CDR3: CASSQEAGNSPLHF

V: TRBV7-9
D: -
length: 13
J: TRBJ2-2
size: -
DNA: TGTGCCAGCAGCTCCGGGAGCACCGGGGAGCTGTTTTTT
CDR3: CASSSGSTGELFF

V: TRBV7-3
D: TRBD2
length: 16
J: TRBJ2-1
size: -
DNA: TGTGCCAGCAGCTTAATAAGCGGGAGCACCTACAATGAGCAGTTCTTC
CDR3: CASSLISGSTYNEQFF

V: TRBV27
D: TRBD1
length: 16
J: TRBJ2-7
size: -
DNA: TGTGCCAGCAGCCCTTTTCCGGGACAGGGTACTCGCGAGCAGTACTTC
CDR3: CASSPFPGQGTREQYF

V: TRBV9
D: -
length: 13
J: TRBJ1-1
size: -
DNA: TGTGCCAGCAGCCCCGCTGGCAGCCTACAGGCTTTCTTT
CDR3: CASSPAGSLQAFF

V: TRBV5-4
D: TRBD2
length: 14
J: TRBJ2-1
size: -
DNA: TGTGCCAGCAGCTTGGGACTAGCCTCCTCAGAGCAGTTCTTC
CDR3: CASSLGLASSEQFF

V: TRBV15
D: TRBD1
length: 12
J: TRBJ2-1
size: once
DNA: TGTGCCACCGGGACAGGGGTCAATGAGCAGTTCTTC
CDR3: CATGTGVNEQFF

V: TRBV14
D: TRBD1
length: 14
J: TRBJ2-7
size: -
DNA: TGTGCCAGCAGCCCACTGGACAGGGTCTACGAGCAGTACTTC
CDR3: CASSPLDRVYEQYF

V: TRBV19
D: -
length: 13
J: TRBJ1-5
size: -
DNA: TGTGCCAGTACCTCGATAGCTATCGGGCCCCAGCATTTT
CDR3: CASTSIAIGPQHF

V: TRBV2
D: -
length: 16
J: TRBJ2-3
size: -
DNA: TGTGCCAGCAGTGAAGCGCCAAAGGGGTGGGGAGATACGCAGTATTTT
CDR3: CASSEAPKGWGDTQYF

V: TRBV15
D: -
length: 15
J: TRBJ2-5
size: -
DNA: TGTGCCACCAGCAGAGATCATGCTAGCCAAGAGACCCAGTACTTC
CDR3: CATSRDHASQETQYF

V: TRBV5-1
D: TRBD2
length: 14
J: TRBJ2-7
size: -
DNA: TGCGCCAGCAGCAGAACTAGCGGGTTCTACGAGCAGTACTTC
CDR3: CASSRTSGFYEQYF

V: TRBV6-6
D: TRBD1
length: 16
J: TRBJ1-5
size: -
DNA: TGTGCCAGCAGCGACCCGTCCAGGGGGCGAGGTCAGCCCCAGCATTTT
CDR3: CASSDPSRGRGQPQHF

V: TRBV27
D: -
length: 13
J: TRBJ2-3
size: -
DNA: TGTGCCAGCAGTTTGCTGGATACAGATACGCAGTATTTT
CDR3: CASSLLDTDTQYF

V: TRBV10-1
D: -
length: 12
J: TRBJ2-3
size: -
DNA: TGCGCCAGCAGTGAGGACACAGATACGCAGTATTTT
CDR3: CASSEDTDTQYF

V: TRBV9
D: -
length: 13
J: TRBJ2-1
size: -
DNA: TGTGCCAGCAGTGCGGGACTTACCAATGAGCAGTTCTTC
CDR3: CASSAGLTNEQFF

V: TRBV19
D: -
length: 13
J: TRBJ2-7
size: -
DNA: TGTGCCAGTAGTGCCCAGCTTTCCTACGAGCAGTACTTC
CDR3: CASSAQLSYEQYF

V: TRBV19
D: TRBD1
length: 13
J: TRBJ1-1
size: once
DNA: TGTGCCAGTAGTATTGACAGGGCTTATGAAGCTTTCTTT
CDR3: CASSIDRAYEAFF